This entry lists 5 T cell receptor beta chains sequenced from one sample in a study of human T cells and chemical hapten exposure. Time point: patch test 2, 6 weeks after DPC sensitization. The treatment here: therapeutic diphenylcyclopropenone sensitization with weekly scalp DPC. TCRdb reanalysed the RACE reads using MiXCR and keeps one entry per CDR3 protein. The data contain a few hundred thousand distinct CDR3 sequences, about 6% of them singletons. Sequences were derived from whole blood, sampled in connection with sensitization to the hapten diphenylcyclopropenone (DPC). The receptor source for this set is a young woman with alopecia areata. Some clones in this sample may be carry-over from other donors' samples.

There are a few counts of this clonotype. CDR3 loop: CASRFPSTDTQYF. The CDR3 DNA reads as TGTGCCAGCAGGTTCCCTAGCACAGATACGCAGTATTTT. The chain uses TRBV7-2 and TRBJ2-3; D unclear. The germline V gene has CDR1 SGHTA and CDR2 FQGNSA. This CDR3 is 13 amino acids long. V was trimmed by 6 bases and J by 0 bases, leaving 7 bases between them.

This clonotype was observed a handful of times. This CDR3 reads CASSSRRGDTQYF. CDR3 bases: TGTGCCAGCAGCTCACGACGCGGAGATACGCAGTATTTT. The J gene is TRBJ2-3, the V gene TRBV7-2; the D is unclear. Germline CDR1 and CDR2: SGHTA and FQGNSA. V was pared by 4 bases and J by 5 bases, with 10 bases between. The CDR3 contains 13 residues.

This clonotype was recorded at least ten times. The V call is TRBV24-1, the J call TRBJ2-4; TRBD1 agrees at 8 bases. CDR3 length equals 17 residues. The ends lost 2 bases at V and 0 bases at J; junction bases unmatched: 5. Germline CDR1 KGHDR, CDR2 SFDVKD. CDR3 in DNA: TGTGCCACCAGTGATTCCGGGACAGGTCTAGCCAAAAACATTCAGTACTTC. Translating gives CATSDSGTGLAKNIQYF.

This clonotype was picked up a small number of times. V gene TRBV12-3 or TRBV12-4 combines with J gene TRBJ2-1; TRBD1 agrees at 7 bases. This CDR3 has 13 amino acids. Germline trimming cut 6 bases from V and 4 bases from J; bases unmatched to any gene: 3. CDR3 loop: CASSWGQYNEQFF. DNA for the CDR3: TGTGCCAGCAGCTGGGGACAGTACAATGAGCAGTTCTTC.

This clonotype was observed many times. The chain combines TRBV7-2 with TRBJ1-2; TRBD1 agrees at 8 bases. Germline loops: CDR1 SGHTA, CDR2 FQGNSA. V shed 5 bases and J 5 bases; nucleotides not matched to a gene: 4. This CDR3 is 13 amino acids long. The CDR3 sequence: CASSPGGEYGYTF. The DNA of the CDR3 is TGTGCCAGCAGCCCAGGGGGCGAGTATGGCTACACCTTC.